This TCR beta chain was documented in a study of vaccination and CD4 T cells after COVID-19. Study at large: Post-diagnosis, post-COVID samples were collected after a median 101 days, ranging 35 to 161. Cultures acting as controls obtained a CEFX pool, an HIV-1 Nef pool, or no peptide. Overlapping spike peptides from SARS-CoV-2, HCoV-NL63, HCoV-OC43 and HCoV-229E served to stimulate the cells.

V gave up 8 bases and J gave up 2 bases, with 15 bases separating them. The CDR3 contains 14 residues. Germline assignment: CDR1 KGHSH and CDR2 LQKENI. As to this clonotype: Its antigen is unidentified.

Treatment reported: roughly 11-day PBMC culture with coronavirus spike peptide pools or control peptides (ViraFEST assay). Both day 3 and day 7 involved replacing half of the medium with fresh IL-2 medium. Sequencing of the DNA from cultured CD4+ T cells was carried out with the Oncomine TCR Beta short-read assay. TCRdb re-called the PCR reads through MiXCR, storing one row per CDR3 protein. The sample gives more than 15,000 distinct CDR3 sequences, 70% to 80% of which show up once; approximately 15% is in the top ten. The sample was CD4+ T cells from blood, cultured in vitro. The sequence came from a human donor who had recovered from COVID-19. V and J are TRBV18 and TRBJ1-1, with D possibly matching TRBD1 (5 bases). The CDR3, as DNA: TGTGCCAGCATAAAGGCCGGGGGAAACACTGAAGCTTTCTTT. Its protein product is CASIKAGGNTEAFF.